These 24 T cell receptor beta chains share one sample of origin, sequenced in a study of beta chain features in type 1 diabetes. Study-level findings and limits: Among all four CD4+ subsets, Type 1 diabetes patients had TCRB CDR3s that were moderately but significantly shorter.

The entirety of the isolated RNA underwent reverse transcription, so expressed TCRB transcripts were sequenced. Repertoires were generated with immunoSEQ multiplex PCR, while TCRdb's copy carries only in-frame clones and drops some. The profile shows 150,000 to 200,000 clones, 6.5% to 8.5% of them singletons. Their antigens are not known. Sequencing input: central memory CD4+ T cells from blood. These receptors were obtained from a woman aged 18-30 years with type 1 diabetes.

The table lists this clone with many counts. This rearrangement joins TRBV6-4 to TRBJ2-3; 9 nucleotides match TRBD1. The germline V gene has CDR1 MRHNA and CDR2 SNTAGT. This CDR3 spans 13 amino acids. The V gene end was trimmed by 10 bases and the J gene end by 2 bases; junction bases not matched to a gene: 4. CDR3 sequence: CATGQGHTDTQYF. The CDR3, as DNA: TGTGCCACGGGACAGGGACACACAGATACGCAGTATTTT.

For the CDR3, the DNA is TGTGCCAGCTCACCGCCCGGACTAGCGGGAAAAAACATTCAGTACTTC. Protein: CASSPPGLAGKNIQYF. V and J are TRBV18 and TRBJ2-4, with 12 positions matching TRBD2. V dropped 3 bases and J dropped 4; count of bases not matched to a gene: 4. This CDR3 contains 16 residues. The V gene's germline CDR1 is KGHSH and CDR2 LQKENI.

This clone was seen a few times. This chain links TRBV6-5 with TRBJ2-7; 8 bases fit TRBD1. V lost 6 bases and J lost 4; bases outside the gene matches: 8. The germline gives CDR1 MNHEY, CDR2 SVGAGI. There are 14 residues in the CDR3. The CDR3 nucleotides read TGTGCCAGCAGGAAGGGGACAGGCCCTTACGAGCAGTACTTC. Residues: CASRKGTGPYEQYF.

This rearrangement joins TRBV6-6 to TRBJ2-1; 8 bases align to TRBD1. The trim removed 5 bases at V and 4 bases at J, leaving 10 bases unmatched. Germline assignment: CDR1 MNHNY and CDR2 SVGAGI (reference sequence). This CDR3 has 16 residues. The CDR3 reads CASSPRPGQEYNEQFF. CDR3 nucleotide sequence: TGTGCCAGCAGTCCTCGCCCGGGACAGGAGTACAATGAGCAGTTCTTC.

The chain combines TRBV6-5 with TRBJ2-5; 8 nucleotides align to TRBD1. J was trimmed by 3 bases and V by 4 bases; bases with no gene match: 1. CDR1 is MNHEY and CDR2 is SVGAGI in the germline V gene. The CDR3 sequence is 13 residues long. CDR3 sequence reads: CASSLTGEETQYF. The CDR3 bases are TGTGCCAGCAGTTTGACAGGGGAAGAGACCCAGTACTTC.

The chain couples TRBV18 to TRBJ2-7, with D uncertain. Germline V gene sequence: CDR1 KGHSH, CDR2 LQKENI. The CDR3 runs to 14 residues. The V end lost 6 bases, the J end lost 2 bases, and 14 bases lay between the germline ends. The CDR3 reads CASSREQVAYEQYF. CDR3 sequence (DNA): TGTGCCAGCTCCCGAGAGCAGGTAGCCTACGAGCAGTACTTC.

The rearrangement joins TRBV28 to TRBJ2-7, with D perhaps TRBD2 (7 bases). Germline CDR1 is MDHEN and CDR2 is SYDVKM. This CDR3 contains 16 residues. Trimming stripped 2 bases from V and 4 bases from J, with 18 bases between. This CDR3 reads CASSLEGGRGEYEQYF. CDR3 DNA sequence: TGTGCCAGCAGTTTAGAGGGGGGCCGGGGGGAATACGAGCAGTACTTC.

This clone has more than one count but fewer than ten. The V gene is TRBV4-2, the J gene TRBJ1-2; D unresolved. CDR1 and CDR2 (germline): LGHNA, YNFKEQ. The CDR3 is made up of 15 amino acids. Trimming removed 0 bases from V and 3 bases from J, with 11 bases in between. DNA of the CDR3: TGTGCCAGCAGCCAAGAAAGTAAGGCGGACTATGGCTACACCTTC. Residues: CASSQESKADYGYTF.

The V and J genes are TRBV5-1 and TRBJ1-4; TRBD1 is a possible D gene (6 bases). Trimming cost V 4 bases and J 0 bases, with 13 bases left between them. The germline V gene encodes CDR1 SGHRS and CDR2 YFSETQ. The CDR3 sequence is 16 residues long. The CDR3 DNA follows: TGCGCCAGCAGCGCCCGGGACACCACAACTAATGAAAAACTGTTTTTT. Protein: CASSARDTTTNEKLFF.

Only a few counts were recorded for this clone. J is TRBJ1-3 and V is TRBV9, with D unresolved. V lost 0 bases, J lost 2 bases, and 9 bases lay in between. Germline V gives CDR1 SGDLS, CDR2 YYNGEE. The CDR3 runs to 15 residues. The CDR3 spells CASSVDAGTGNTIYF. In DNA form, the CDR3 reads TGTGCCAGCAGCGTAGACGCGGGGACTGGAAACACCATATATTTT.

This clone has more than one count but fewer than ten. This chain uses TRBV30 with TRBJ1-2; D unresolved. Per the germline V gene, CDR1 is GTSNPN and CDR2 is SVGIG (reference sequence). This CDR3 is 14 amino acids long. Deletions cut 2 bases from V and 7 bases from J, with 17 bases between. DNA for the CDR3: TGTGCCTGGAGTCCCGCCCCAGGACGGGGTGGCTACACCTTC. As protein: CAWSPAPGRGGYTF.

The rearrangement uses TRBV28 and TRBJ2-6; 8 nucleotides align to TRBD2. The CDR3 has 16 residues. Germline V gene sequence: CDR1 MDHEN, CDR2 SYDVKM. V lost 8 bases and J lost 3; bases outside the gene matches: 9. The chain's CDR3 is CASESGRGSGANVLTF. CDR3 DNA sequence: TGTGCCAGCGAAAGCGGGAGAGGGAGTGGGGCCAACGTCCTGACTTTC.

This clone was detected ten times or more. The genes are TRBV13 and TRBJ2-1, with a tentative D call TRBD2 (6 bases). Germline CDR1 reads PRHDT; CDR2 reads FYEKMQ (reference sequence). Deletions cut 5 bases from V and 4 bases from J, with 21 bases between. The CDR3 loop spans 17 amino acids. CDR3 in amino acids: CASSRGGRGTYYNEQFF. The CDR3 DNA follows: TGTGCCAGCAGCCGCGGAGGGCGGGGAACTTATTACAATGAGCAGTTCTTC.

In this sample, this clone turned up a few times. The rearrangement links TRBV10-3 to TRBJ2-3; 10 positions agree with TRBD2. V was pared by 2 bases and J by 2 bases, with 13 bases of the junction left unmatched. The CDR3 sequence is 19 residues long. Looked up from germline, CDR1 is ENHRY and CDR2 is SYGVKD. CDR3 nucleotide sequence: TGTGCCATCAGTGAGCCCCCGTCAGTAGCGGGAGGAATCACAGATACGCAGTATTTT. As protein: CAISEPPSVAGGITDTQYF.

J is TRBJ1-2 and V is TRBV6-5; D is perhaps TRBD1 (5 bases). The CDR3 totals 15 residues. Between the trimmed V and J ends, which lost 1 base and 3 bases, there was a span of 12 bases. Germline lookup yields CDR1 MNHEY and CDR2 SVGAGI. The CDR3: CASSYYGGADYGYTF. DNA of the CDR3: TGTGCCAGCAGTTACTACGGGGGTGCAGACTATGGCTACACCTTC.

This clone occurred a few times. The chain employs TRBV19 and TRBJ2-7; D is unresolved. The CDR3 runs 13 residues. V was shortened by 5 bases and J by 3 bases, with 11 bases between the two germline ends. Looked up from germline, CDR1 is LNHDA and CDR2 is SQIVND (reference sequence). The chain's CDR3 is CASSESQDYEQYF. CDR3 DNA sequence: TGTGCCAGTAGTGAATCCCAGGACTACGAGCAGTACTTC. Based on the CDR3 plus reference TRBV19 and TRBJ2-7, the full variable domain is DGGITQSPKYLFRKEGQNVTLSCEQNLNHDAMYWYRQDPGQGLRLIYYSQIVNDFQKGDIAEGYSVSREKKESFPLTVTSAQKNPTAFYLCASSESQDYEQYFGPGTRLTVT.

This clone was picked up many times. The V call is TRBV18, the J call TRBJ1-2; TRBD1 agrees at 8 bases. V shed 3 bases, J shed 3 bases, and the junction held 3 bases outside the gene matches. CDR1 is KGHSH, CDR2 LQKENI, per germline. The CDR3 sequence is 14 residues long. CDR3 sequence reads: CASSPTGGYYGYTF. CDR3 DNA sequence: TGTGCCAGCTCACCTACAGGGGGATACTATGGCTACACCTTC.

This clone was seen a handful of times. V gene TRBV19 combines with J gene TRBJ2-5; possibly TRBD2 for D (6 bases). Deletions cut 5 bases from V and 3 bases from J, with 13 bases between. The CDR3 runs 14 residues. Looked up from germline, CDR1 is LNHDA and CDR2 is SQIVND (reference sequence). The CDR3 nucleotides read TGTGCCAGTAGTGGACGGGACTCCAAAGAGACCCAGTACTTC. It yields the protein CASSGRDSKETQYF.

This rearrangement joins TRBV18 to TRBJ2-2, with TRBD1 as a possible D gene (5 bases). Germline V gene lookup returns CDR1 KGHSH and CDR2 LQKENI. The CDR3 consists of 15 residues. V shed 3 bases and J shed 1 base, with 9 bases lying between them. CDR3 residues: CASSPRQQNTGELFF. CDR3 in DNA: TGTGCCAGCTCACCCAGACAGCAGAACACCGGGGAGCTGTTTTTT.

The V gene is TRBV14, the J gene TRBJ1-1; unclear D gene. Trimming left V 1 base short and J 5 bases short, with 8 bases between. Germline loops: CDR1 SGHDN, CDR2 FVKESK. This CDR3 has 13 residues. CDR3 DNA sequence: TGTGCCAGCAGCCAAGGGTTGAGGACTGAAGCTTTCTTT. It is translated as CASSQGLRTEAFF.

V is TRBV27 and J is TRBJ2-7; tentative D call: TRBD2 (5 bases). Trimming removed 2 bases from V and 2 bases from J, with 10 bases in between. The CDR3 has 14 residues. Germline V gives CDR1 MNHEY, CDR2 SMNVEV (reference sequence). CDR3 protein: CASSLTADPYEQYF. Written as DNA, the CDR3 is TGTGCCAGCAGTTTAACAGCGGACCCCTACGAGCAGTACTTC.

This clone was counted only a few times. The genes are TRBV5-1 and TRBJ1-3; D is possibly TRBD1 (6 bases). The CDR3 is 16 amino acids. V was trimmed by 0 bases and J by 0 bases, leaving 10 bases between them. Per the germline V gene, CDR1 is SGHRS and CDR2 is YFSETQ. The CDR3 is CASSLGQVSSGNTIYF. CDR3 nucleotides: TGCGCCAGCAGCTTGGGACAGGTTAGCTCTGGAAACACCATATATTTT.

The chain joins TRBV2 to TRBJ1-1; 8 positions agree with TRBD1. The CDR3 runs 13 residues. Losses at the gene ends were 7 bases for V and 5 bases for J; bases not matched to a gene: 6. Germline-derived CDR1 and CDR2 are SNHLY and FYNNEI. The CDR3 loop reads CASKDRERTEAFF. CDR3 nucleotides: TGTGCCAGCAAGGACAGGGAGAGGACTGAAGCTTTCTTT.

This chain uses TRBV6-5 with TRBJ2-1, with D perhaps TRBD1 (6 bases). The V and J ends lost 6 bases and 7 bases respectively, with 19 bases between them. The length of the CDR3 is 15 residues. The germline gives CDR1 MNHEY, CDR2 SVGAGI. The CDR3 bases are TGTGCCAGCAGGCGGCGGCAGGGGCTTTCGAATGAGCAGTTCTTC. Encoded protein: CASRRRQGLSNEQFF.